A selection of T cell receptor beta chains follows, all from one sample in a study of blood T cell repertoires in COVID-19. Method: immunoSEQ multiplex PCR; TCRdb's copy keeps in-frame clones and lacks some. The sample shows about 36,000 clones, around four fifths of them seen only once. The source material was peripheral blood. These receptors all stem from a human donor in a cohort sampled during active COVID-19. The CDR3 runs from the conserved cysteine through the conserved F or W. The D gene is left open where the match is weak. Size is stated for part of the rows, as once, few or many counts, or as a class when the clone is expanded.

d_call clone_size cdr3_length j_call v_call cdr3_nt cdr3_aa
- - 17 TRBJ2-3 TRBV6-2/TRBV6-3 TGTGCCAGCAGTTACACCAGGACTAGGGGGGACACAGATACGCAGTATTTT CASSYTRTRGDTDTQYF
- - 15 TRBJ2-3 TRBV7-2 TGTGCCAGCAGCTTCGTAGCGTTTCGCACAGATACGCAGTATTTT CASSFVAFRTDTQYF
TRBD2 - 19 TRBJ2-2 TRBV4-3 TGCGCCAGCAGCCATCTCCCGGGACTAGCGGGGGGGGGTACCGGGGAGCTGTTTTTT CASSHLPGLAGGGTGELFF
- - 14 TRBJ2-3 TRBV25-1 TGTGCCAGCAGTCGGCAGGCCCTCACAGATACGCAGTATTTT CASSRQALTDTQYF
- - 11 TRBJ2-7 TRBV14 TGTGCCAGCAGCCTACGAGGGGAGCAGTACTTC CASSLRGEQYF
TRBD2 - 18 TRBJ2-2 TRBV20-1 TGCAGTGCTAGTGGAGGACTAGCGGGGTTACCGAACACCGGGGAGCTGTTTTTT CSASGGLAGLPNTGELFF
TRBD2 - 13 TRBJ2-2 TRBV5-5 TGTGCCAGCAGCTGGGGGGGAGCCGGGGAGCTGTTTTTT CASSWGGAGELFF
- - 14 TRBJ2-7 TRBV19 TGTGCCAGTAGTCCGTGGACAGAGCCATACGAGCAGTACTTC CASSPWTEPYEQYF
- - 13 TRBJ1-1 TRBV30 TGTGCCTGGAACAGGGCGCGAGACCCTGAAGCTTTCTTT CAWNRARDPEAFF
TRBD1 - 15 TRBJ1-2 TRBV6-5 TGTGCCAGCAGCAACCCCGGACAGGCCCGCTATGGCTACACCTTC CASSNPGQARYGYTF
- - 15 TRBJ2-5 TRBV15 TGTGCCACCAGCTTGGGTGGCCGGCGGGGAGAGACCCAGTACTTC CATSLGGRRGETQYF
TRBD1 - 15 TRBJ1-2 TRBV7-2 TGTGCCAGCACCTGGTTACAGGGGGGGGACTATGGCTACACCTTC CASTWLQGGDYGYTF
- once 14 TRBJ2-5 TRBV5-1 TGCGCCAGCAGCTTGGCAGGGTTCCAAGAGACCCAGTACTTC CASSLAGFQETQYF
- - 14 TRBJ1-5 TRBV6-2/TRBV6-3 TGTGCCAGCAGTTACGGGGGCGGTGGTCAGCCCCAGCATTTT CASSYGGGGQPQHF
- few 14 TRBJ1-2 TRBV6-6 TGTGCCAGCAGCAACGAAGGGGGTCGGTATGGCTACACCTTC CASSNEGGRYGYTF
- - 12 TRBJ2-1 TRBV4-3 TGCGCCAGCAGCGGGAAGTGGGGACATGAGATCTTC CASSGKWGHEIF
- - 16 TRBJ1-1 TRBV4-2 TGTGCCAGCAGCCAAGAGAGAAACAGTTTGAACACTGAAGCTTTCTTT CASSQERNSLNTEAFF
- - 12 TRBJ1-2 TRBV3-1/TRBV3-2 TGTGCCAGCAGCCCGCGGGGTTATGGCTACACCTTC CASSPRGYGYTF
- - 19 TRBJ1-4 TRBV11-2 TGTGCCAGCAGACACGGGCAGGGCAGGGGTACGGCAACTAATGAAAAACTGTTTTTT CASRHGQGRGTATNEKLFF
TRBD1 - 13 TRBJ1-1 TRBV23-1 TGCGCCAGCACCCCAGACAGGGACACTGAAGCTTTCTTT CASTPDRDTEAFF